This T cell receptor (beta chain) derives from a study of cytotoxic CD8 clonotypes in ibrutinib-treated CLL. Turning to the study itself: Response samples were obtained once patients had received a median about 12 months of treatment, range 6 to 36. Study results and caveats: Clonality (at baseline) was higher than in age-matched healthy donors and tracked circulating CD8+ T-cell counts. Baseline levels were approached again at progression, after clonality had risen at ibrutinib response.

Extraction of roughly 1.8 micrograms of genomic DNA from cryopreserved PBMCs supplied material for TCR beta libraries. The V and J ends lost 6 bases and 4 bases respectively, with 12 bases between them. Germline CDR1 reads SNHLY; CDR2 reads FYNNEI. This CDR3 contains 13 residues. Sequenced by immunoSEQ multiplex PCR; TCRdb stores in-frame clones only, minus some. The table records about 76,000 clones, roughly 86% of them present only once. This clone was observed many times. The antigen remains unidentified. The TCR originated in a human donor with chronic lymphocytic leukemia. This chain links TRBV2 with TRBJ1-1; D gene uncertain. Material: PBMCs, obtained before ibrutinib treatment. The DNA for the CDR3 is TGTGCCAGCAGACCCCCGGACTCCACTGAAGCTTTCTTT. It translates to CASRPPDSTEAFF.